These T cell receptor beta chains were read from a single sample in a study of cytotoxic CD8 clonotypes in ibrutinib-treated CLL. This table comes from immunoSEQ multiplex PCR, and its TCRdb copy is limited to in-frame clones, with some not included. This sample yields approximately 29,000 clones, of which around three fifths are seen a single time; approximately 15% belongs to the top ten. Source: PBMCs, taken before ibrutinib treatment. The receptors derive from a human donor with chronic lymphocytic leukemia. Both conserved end residues are part of each CDR3. The D gene is left open where the match is weak. Clone sizes are given selectively: once, few, many, or a class where the clone is expanded.

D	size	V	J	DNA	CDR3
.	once	TRBV6-5	TRBJ2-2	TGTGCCAGCAGTTACTTGGGGGGTGGCACCGGGGAGCTGTTTTTT	CASSYLGGGTGELFF
.	.	TRBV4-1	TRBJ2-7	TGCGCCAGCAGCCAAGGGAGCGGGTCGAGGGCCTACGAGCAGTACTTC	CASSQGSGSRAYEQYF
.	.	TRBV7-6	TRBJ2-3	TGTGCCAGCAGCCCGGGGCTGGGGGGTAGCACAGATACGCAGTATTTT	CASSPGLGGSTDTQYF
.	once	TRBV27	TRBJ2-7	TGTGCCAGCAATTTAAACGGAGGCGAGCAGTACTTC	CASNLNGGEQYF
.	.	TRBV6-6	TRBJ2-1	TGTGCCAGCAGACAGGGTAACTTTAACAATGAGCAGTTCTTC	CASRQGNFNNEQFF
.	.	TRBV7-6	TRBJ2-1	TGTGCCAGCAGCAGACTAGGTTACGGTGTTGAGCAGTTCTTC	CASSRLGYGVEQFF
.	.	TRBV27	TRBJ1-1	TGTGCCAGCAGGCCTTACGTGGGGGGCACTGAAGCTTTCTTT	CASRPYVGGTEAFF
TRBD2	.	TRBV28	TRBJ2-1	TGTGCCAGCAATCCCGGGACTAGCGGGAGCAATGAGCAGTTCTTC	CASNPGTSGSNEQFF
.	few	TRBV7-9	TRBJ1-2	TGTGCCAGCAGCTTAGTACGCGGACACTATGGCTACACCTTC	CASSLVRGHYGYTF
.	few	TRBV5-1	TRBJ1-2	TGCGCCAGCAGCGCGGGGGACATGGTCTATGGCTACACCTTC	CASSAGDMVYGYTF
.	.	TRBV7-3	TRBJ2-5	TGTGCCAGCAGCTTATGGGCGGGGGCGCAAGAGACCCAGTACTTC	CASSLWAGAQETQYF
TRBD2	.	TRBV7-6	TRBJ2-2	TGTGCCAGCAGCCCTAGCGGGGGGGCAATCGGGGAGCTGTTTTTT	CASSPSGGAIGELFF
.	once	TRBV20-1	TRBJ2-7	TGCAGTGCTAGAGATCGGGAGCAGCAGTACTTC	CSARDREQQYF
.	.	TRBV10-3	TRBJ1-2	TGTGCCATCAGTGAGTCGAGATTCCGAGAGAACTACACCTTC	CAISESRFRENYTF
TRBD1	.	TRBV2	TRBJ2-2	TGTGCCACCAGACAGGGAAGCACCGGGGAGCTGTTTTTT	CATRQGSTGELFF
.	.	TRBV10-2	TRBJ1-3	TGCGCCAGCAGCAGAAAGTACAGAGCCCCCAGAAACACCATATATTTT	CASSRKYRAPRNTIYF
.	once	TRBV25-1	TRBJ2-5	TGTGCCAGCACATCGGCGTTCCCGGAAGAGACCCAGTACTTC	CASTSAFPEETQYF
.	.	TRBV11-2	TRBJ2-5	TGTGCCAGCAGCTTACGGCAGGGAGCAAGGGAGACCCAGTACTTC	CASSLRQGARETQYF
.	.	TRBV6-5	TRBJ1-1	TGTGCCAGCACCGTCGGGACGCCTGGTGAAGCTTTCTTT	CASTVGTPGEAFF
.	few	TRBV12-5	TRBJ1-1	TGTGCTAGTGTAGCGGAGGGCGCGGGGACTGAAGCTTTCTTT	CASVAEGAGTEAFF
.	.	TRBV14	TRBJ1-2	TGTGCCAGCAGCCAAGATCAAGGCTATGGCTACACCTTC	CASSQDQGYGYTF
.	.	TRBV2	TRBJ2-5	TGTGCCAGCAACCCGGACAGCCAAGAGACCCAGTACTTC	CASNPDSQETQYF
.	.	TRBV28	TRBJ2-7	TGTGCCAGCAGTTTAGGGGGTGAGCAGTACTTC	CASSLGGEQYF
.	.	TRBV25-1	TRBJ2-5	TGTGCCAGCATAGGCCGACATTCTTCAGAGACCCAGTACTTC	CASIGRHSSETQYF
.	.	TRBV11-2	TRBJ2-1	TGTGCCAGCAGCTCCCCTACCGGGGGGCGCAACAATGAGCAGTTCTTC	CASSSPTGGRNNEQFF
.	.	TRBV7-9	TRBJ2-3	TGTGCCAGCAGTTCCAAGGGGGGCAGCACAGATACGCAGTATTTT	CASSSKGGSTDTQYF
.	.	TRBV10-2	TRBJ2-7	TGCGCCAGCAGTCCCGGACAGGCGGGGGCCGAGCAGTACTTC	CASSPGQAGAEQYF
.	.	TRBV2	TRBJ2-1	TGTGCCAGCAGTGAGGACACCCTACGCAATGAGCAGTTCTTC	CASSEDTLRNEQFF
.	.	TRBV19	TRBJ2-7	TGTGCCAGTAGTATCGGGGCGGGGACCTACGAGCAGTACTTC	CASSIGAGTYEQYF
TRBD2	medium-sized	TRBV7-3	TRBJ2-6	TGTGCCAGCAGCTTAGCCGGGGGGTTTGCTGGGGCCAACGTCCTGACTTTC	CASSLAGGFAGANVLTF
.	few	TRBV7-9	TRBJ1-4	TGTGCCAGCAGCTTAGGCGACAGTCCAAGGGAAAAACTGTTTTTT	CASSLGDSPREKLFF